The rows below give T cell receptor beta chains drawn from one sample of a study of blood T cell repertoires in COVID-19. TCRdb keeps only in-frame clones here, not all; method: immunoSEQ multiplex PCR. The sample carries 350,000 to 400,000 clones, 86% recorded once. The specimen sequenced was peripheral blood. These receptors all come from a woman aged 60-75 years with COVID-19, enrolled during active disease. CDR3s include the opening cysteine and the closing phenylalanine or tryptophan. D genes are given only for firm matches. Some rows have no size entry. The others give once, few or many, or a class for an expanded clone.

v_call	d_call	clone_size	j_call	cdr3_nt	cdr3_aa
TRBV7-8	TRBD1	.	TRBJ1-6	TGTGCCAGCAGACACGACAGGGAAAACTCACCCCTCCACTTT	CASRHDRENSPLHF
TRBV19	.	few	TRBJ2-7	TGTGCCAGTAGTTCCCACCCTGCAGGGGGGAGCTACGAGCAGTACTTC	CASSSHPAGGSYEQYF
TRBV2	.	.	TRBJ2-7	TGTGCCAGCAGTGAACGGCAGGATAGCTCCTACGAGCAGTACTTC	CASSERQDSSYEQYF
TRBV7-2	TRBD1	.	TRBJ1-2	TGTGCCAGCAGCTATCGACAGGGAGGAAACTATGGCTACACCTTC	CASSYRQGGNYGYTF
TRBV18	.	.	TRBJ2-3	TGTGCCAGCTCACCCTCCCTCGAGCGGGTCTCCCTTAGCGTATATACGCAGTATTTT	CASSPSLERVSLSVYTQYF
TRBV4-2	.	.	TRBJ2-3	TGTGCCAGCAGCCCAGAGGTTGGGAGCGCCACGCAGTATTTT	CASSPEVGSATQYF
TRBV4-2	TRBD1	.	TRBJ1-1	TGTGCCAGCAGGCCTACAGGGGGCCCCACTGAAGCTTTCTTT	CASRPTGGPTEAFF
TRBV7-2	TRBD1	few	TRBJ1-6	TGTGCCAGCAGCTTAGAGGGGGCTGGTAATTCACCCCTCCACTTT	CASSLEGAGNSPLHF
TRBV7-9	.	.	TRBJ1-2	TGTGCCAGCAGCTTAGTGGGGCAGAACTATGGCTACACCTTC	CASSLVGQNYGYTF
TRBV6-5	TRBD1	.	TRBJ1-2	TGTGCCAGCAGTCCCTCGGACAGGGGATTTGGCTACACCTTC	CASSPSDRGFGYTF
TRBV5-1	.	once	TRBJ1-3	TGCGCCAGCAGCTTGATAGGGAGCTCTGGAAACACCATATATTTT	CASSLIGSSGNTIYF
TRBV27	.	.	TRBJ2-7	TGTGCCAGCAGCCCTTCTGCCAGGACCTACGAGCAGTACTTC	CASSPSARTYEQYF
TRBV5-4	.	.	TRBJ2-4	TGTGCCAGCAGTTCGGCGACAGAGCTAGCCAAAAACATTCAGTACTTC	CASSSATELAKNIQYF
TRBV29-1	.	.	TRBJ2-7	TGCAGCGTCCGCGGGGTGACAGGGTACGAGCAGTACTTC	CSVRGVTGYEQYF
TRBV6-5	TRBD2	.	TRBJ2-1	TGTGCCAGCAGTTCTAGCGGGGAAACAAGCAATGAGCAGTTCTTC	CASSSSGETSNEQFF
TRBV19	.	.	TRBJ1-3	TGTGCCAGACGTCGACGGACAACCCCTGGAAACACCATATATTTT	CARRRRTTPGNTIYF
TRBV12-5	.	.	TRBJ1-1	TGTGCTAGTGGTTTGGTAAGGCGGGGGGTCGGGGGGCCGAACACTGAAGCTTTCTTT	CASGLVRRGVGGPNTEAFF
TRBV29-1	TRBD1	once	TRBJ1-2	TGCAGCGTTACCGGACAGGGGAGCTATGGCTACACCTTC	CSVTGQGSYGYTF
TRBV5-1	TRBD2	once	TRBJ2-5	TGCGCCAGCAGCCGGATAGCGGGGATCCAAGAGACCCAGTACTTC	CASSRIAGIQETQYF
TRBV2	.	once	TRBJ1-1	TGTGCCAGCAGTGAAGGAGGCACTGAAGCTTTCTTT	CASSEGGTEAFF
TRBV5-6	.	once	TRBJ1-2	TGTGCCAGCAGCCGTCTTTCGGGGAAAAACTATGGCTACACCTTC	CASSRLSGKNYGYTF
TRBV5-8	TRBD1	.	TRBJ1-1	TGTGCCAGCAGCGTCGGACAGGGGTGGACTGAAGCTTTCTTT	CASSVGQGWTEAFF
TRBV11-2	.	.	TRBJ2-5	TGTGCCAGCAGCGCACTAGGGGGTTTACGGGTGGGCTATGAGACCCAGTACTTC	CASSALGGLRVGYETQYF
TRBV7-3	.	.	TRBJ1-1	TGTGCCAGCAGCCAGGGAAGGAACACTGAAGCTTTCTTT	CASSQGRNTEAFF
TRBV3-1/TRBV3-2	.	.	TRBJ2-4	TGTGCCAGCAGCCAAGTTGGGGGGGCCAAAAACATTCAGTACTTC	CASSQVGGAKNIQYF
TRBV5-1	TRBD1	few	TRBJ1-1	TGCGCCAGCAGCTTGGCGCGGACAGGGAGAAACACTGAAGCTTTCTTT	CASSLARTGRNTEAFF
TRBV15	.	.	TRBJ2-7	TGTGCCACCAGCAGAGTAAGCACCGAGCAGTACTTC	CATSRVSTEQYF
TRBV10-3	TRBD1	few	TRBJ1-2	TGTGCCATCACCGGGACAGGGGATGGCTACACCTTC	CAITGTGDGYTF
TRBV5-6	TRBD1	.	TRBJ1-2	TGTGCCAGCAGCCCCGGGACAGGGCATGGGTATGGCTACACCTTC	CASSPGTGHGYGYTF
TRBV6-5	.	.	TRBJ2-2	TGTGCCAGCAGCGTCTCAGGGTACACCGGGGAGCTGTTTTTT	CASSVSGYTGELFF
TRBV7-6	.	.	TRBJ2-4	TGTGCCAGCAGCTTAGGCGGGGCAGCCAAAAACATTCAGTACTTC	CASSLGGAAKNIQYF
TRBV7-6	.	.	TRBJ2-1	TGTGCCAGCAAGGGGGTGGGTAAGCAGTTCTTC	CASKGVGKQFF
TRBV27	TRBD1	.	TRBJ1-6	TGTGCCAGCAGTTTCTGGACAGGGAATAATTCACCCCTCCACTTT	CASSFWTGNNSPLHF
TRBV7-7	.	.	TRBJ1-1	TGTGCCAGCAGCTTAGGCGGACACCTCACTGAAGCTTTCTTT	CASSLGGHLTEAFF
TRBV6-5	TRBD2	.	TRBJ2-3	TGTGCCAGCAGTTACGGCGGGGGGGCCACAGATACGCAGTATTTT	CASSYGGGATDTQYF
TRBV4-1	TRBD2	.	TRBJ2-1	TGCGCCAGCAGCCAAGAATACCGAAGTGGCGGGAGCTCCTACAATGAGCAGTTCTTC	CASSQEYRSGGSSYNEQFF
TRBV18	TRBD1	.	TRBJ2-7	TGTGCCAGCTCACCGCCCGGGACAGGGGGCGCCGAGCAGTACTTC	CASSPPGTGGAEQYF
TRBV9	TRBD1	.	TRBJ1-4	TGTGCCAGCAGCTTTGGACAGGGGGCTACTAATGAAAAACTGTTTTTT	CASSFGQGATNEKLFF
TRBV6-2/TRBV6-3	TRBD1	few	TRBJ2-7	TGTGCCAGCAGTTACTCCGGGACAGGGGCATCCTACGAGCAGTACTTC	CASSYSGTGASYEQYF
TRBV27	.	.	TRBJ1-4	TGTGCCAGCAGTTTATCTCCGGGGTTGGGTGAAAAACTGTTTTTT	CASSLSPGLGEKLFF
TRBV19	.	.	TRBJ1-1	TGTGCCAGTAGTATAGGGCGACTGGGGAACACTGAAGCTTTCTTT	CASSIGRLGNTEAFF
TRBV7-9	TRBD1	.	TRBJ1-2	TGTGCCAGCAGCAAGCCACTTCAGTCAGGGGGCGGTGGCTACACCTTC	CASSKPLQSGGGGYTF
TRBV3-1/TRBV3-2	.	.	TRBJ2-5	TGTGCCAGCAGCCAAGGTTCTAGCGAAGAGACCCAGTACTTC	CASSQGSSEETQYF
TRBV23-1	.	.	TRBJ2-7	TGCGCCAGCAGTCCCCCGGTCACCCCTAATCTCGAGCAGTACTTC	CASSPPVTPNLEQYF
TRBV11-3	.	few	TRBJ1-1	TGTGCCAGCAGCTTCGCGGGCCCGGGAACTGAAGCTTTCTTT	CASSFAGPGTEAFF
TRBV7-6	TRBD1	.	TRBJ1-1	TGTGCCAGCAGCCTACGACAGGGGGCAGTCATCACTGAAGCTTTCTTT	CASSLRQGAVITEAFF
TRBV6-4	TRBD1	.	TRBJ2-2	TGTGCCAGCGGCCCCGGGACAGGCGTCGGGGAGCTGTTTTTT	CASGPGTGVGELFF
TRBV6-5	TRBD2	.	TRBJ2-1	TGTGCCAGCAGCCCCAAAGCGGGGTCCTACAATGAGCAGTTCTTC	CASSPKAGSYNEQFF
TRBV19	TRBD1	.	TRBJ2-7	TGTGCCAGTAGTATGGCCGGGACAGGGGCCGAGCAGTACTTC	CASSMAGTGAEQYF
TRBV5-5	TRBD1	.	TRBJ2-7	TGTGCCAGCAGCTTGGAGGCGGGACAGGGGGTTTCCGAGCAGTACTTC	CASSLEAGQGVSEQYF
TRBV6-5	.	.	TRBJ1-3	TGTGCCAGCAGGTGGACAGCCGGGCTCCTATATTTT	CASRWTAGLLYF
TRBV28	.	.	TRBJ1-2	TGTGCCAGCAGTTCAGGGTATGGCTACACCTTC	CASSSGYGYTF
TRBV3-1/TRBV3-2	.	few	TRBJ1-1	TGTGCCAGCAGTCAGGACAGTTTTAGGGCTTTCTTT	CASSQDSFRAFF
TRBV30	.	.	TRBJ2-1	TGTGCCTGGAGTGTCGGGGGTAGTAGCTCCTACAATGAGCAGTTCTTC	CAWSVGGSSSYNEQFF
TRBV7-9	.	.	TRBJ2-7	TGTGCCAGCAGCCACCGGGACGGGGGATTCTACGAGCAGTACTTC	CASSHRDGGFYEQYF
TRBV5-1	TRBD1	once	TRBJ2-7	TGCGCCAGCAGCGGATGGGACAGCGCCTACGAGCAGTACTTC	CASSGWDSAYEQYF
TRBV4-1	.	.	TRBJ1-1	TGCGCCAGCAGCCAAGTAATCCTCATCAGGGGAACTGAAGCTTTCTTT	CASSQVILIRGTEAFF
TRBV5-6	.	.	TRBJ2-5	TGTGCCAGCAGCCTCTCAGCGCGGCTCGTGTCGGCCCAGTACTTC	CASSLSARLVSAQYF
TRBV11-3	.	.	TRBJ1-6	TGTGCCAGCAGCCCAAGCACAGGGAATAATTCACCCCTCCACTTT	CASSPSTGNNSPLHF
TRBV28	.	.	TRBJ1-2	TGTGCCAGCAGTTTATTATCTAACTATGGCTACACCTTC	CASSLLSNYGYTF